A single sample gave rise to the 2 T cell receptor beta chains below, sequenced in a study of graft-versus-host responses after intestinal transplantation. Assay: immunoSEQ multiplex PCR; the TCRdb copy retains only in-frame clones and omits some. The top ten hold approximately 2.3% of the sample, which has 9,000 to 10,000 clones, approximately 94% seen once. Sequenced material: PBMCs, taken 8 days after intestinal transplant. The receptors originated from a human patient who received an intestinal transplant, so some T cells may come from the graft donor.

The chain combines TRBV15 with TRBJ2-2; D may correspond to TRBD1 or TRBD2 (5 bases each). Germline loops: CDR1 LNHNV, CDR2 YYDKDF (reference sequence). This CDR3 is 16 amino acids long. Trimming stripped 0 bases from V and 5 bases from J, with 13 bases between. In nucleotides, the CDR3 is TGTGCCACCAGCAGAGATCTCGGGACCTCAACCGGGGAGCTGTTTTTT. Amino acids: CATSRDLGTSTGELFF.

The chain is built from TRBV5-1 and TRBJ2-3; tentatively, D is TRBD1 (5 bases). CDR1 SGHRS and CDR2 YFSETQ come from the germline V gene. The CDR3 totals 15 residues. With 0 bases removed from V and 1 base from J, the gap between germline ends came to 9 bases. The CDR3 here is CASSLEAGRTDTQYF. CDR3 in DNA: TGCGCCAGCAGCTTGGAGGCAGGGCGCACAGATACGCAGTATTTT.